Sequencing of this T cell receptor beta chain was carried out in a study of cytomegalovirus exposure and HLA in healthy donors. Study results and limitations: Most TCR sequences showed up rarely, but some public TCRs showed up in many donors. CMV antigen specificity of a few CMV-associated chains was confirmed in vitro.

In this sample, this clone turned up a few times. The antigen is not known. In the PCR, 60 Vbeta and 13 Jbeta primers were used. Assay: immunoSEQ multiplex PCR; the TCRdb copy retains only in-frame clones and omits some. The data contain roughly 150,000 clones, around 82% of them singletons. CDR1 MNHEY and CDR2 SVGAGI come from the germline V gene. Trimming pared 6 bases from V and 11 bases from J, leaving 14 bases between. The CDR3 has 12 residues. Every donor was a healthy person donating bone marrow. The rearrangement links TRBV6-5 to TRBJ1-5; D possibly corresponds to TRBD1 (6 bases). The specimen was PBMCs. The receptor was derived from a woman aged 50 to 65 in good health and CMV-seropositive. CDR3 loop: CASRSGSGAQHF. The CDR3 DNA reads TGTGCCAGCAGGTCAGGTTCAGGGGCCCAGCATTTT.